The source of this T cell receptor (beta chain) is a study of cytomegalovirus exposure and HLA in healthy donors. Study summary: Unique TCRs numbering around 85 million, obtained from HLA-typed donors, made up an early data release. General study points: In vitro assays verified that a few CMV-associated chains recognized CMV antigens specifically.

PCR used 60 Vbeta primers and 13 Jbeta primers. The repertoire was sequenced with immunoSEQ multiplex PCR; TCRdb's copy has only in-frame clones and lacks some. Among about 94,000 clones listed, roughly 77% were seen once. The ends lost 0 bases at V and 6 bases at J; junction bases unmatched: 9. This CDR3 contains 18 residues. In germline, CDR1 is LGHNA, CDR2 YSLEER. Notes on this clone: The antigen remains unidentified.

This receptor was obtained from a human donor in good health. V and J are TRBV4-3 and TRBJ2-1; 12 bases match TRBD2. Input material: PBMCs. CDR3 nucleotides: TGCGCCAGCAGCCAAGACGCTAGCGGGAGGGCCAATAGCAATGAGCAGTTCTTC. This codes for CASSQDASGRANSNEQFF.